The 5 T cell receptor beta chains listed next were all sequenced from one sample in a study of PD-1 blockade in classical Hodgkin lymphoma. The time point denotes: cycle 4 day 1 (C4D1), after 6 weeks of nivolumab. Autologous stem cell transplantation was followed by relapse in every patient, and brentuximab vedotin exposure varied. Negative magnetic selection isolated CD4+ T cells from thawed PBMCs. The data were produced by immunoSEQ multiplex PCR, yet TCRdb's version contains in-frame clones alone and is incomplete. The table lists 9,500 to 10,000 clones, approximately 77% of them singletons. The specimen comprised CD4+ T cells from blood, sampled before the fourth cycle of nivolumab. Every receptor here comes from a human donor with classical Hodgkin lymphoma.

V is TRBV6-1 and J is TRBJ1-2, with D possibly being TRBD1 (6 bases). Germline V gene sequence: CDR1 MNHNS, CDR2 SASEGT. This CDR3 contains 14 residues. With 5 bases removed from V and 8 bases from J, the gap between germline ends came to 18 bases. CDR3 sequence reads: CASSRDNALLGYTF. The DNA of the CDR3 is TGTGCCAGCAGTCGGGACAACGCCTTGTTAGGCTACACCTTC.

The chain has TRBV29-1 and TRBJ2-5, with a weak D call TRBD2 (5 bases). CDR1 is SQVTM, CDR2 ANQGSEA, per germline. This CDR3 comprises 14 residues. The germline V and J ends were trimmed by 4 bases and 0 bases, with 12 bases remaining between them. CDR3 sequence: CSVVASLNQETQYF. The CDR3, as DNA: TGCAGCGTTGTAGCTAGCCTCAACCAAGAGACCCAGTACTTC.

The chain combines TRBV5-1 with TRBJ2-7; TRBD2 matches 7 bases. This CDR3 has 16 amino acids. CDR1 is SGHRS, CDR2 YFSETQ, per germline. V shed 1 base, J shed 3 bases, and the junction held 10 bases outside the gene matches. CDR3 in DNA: TGCGCCAGCAGCTTGAACCTAGCGGACGGGATCTACGAGCAGTACTTC. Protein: CASSLNLADGIYEQYF.

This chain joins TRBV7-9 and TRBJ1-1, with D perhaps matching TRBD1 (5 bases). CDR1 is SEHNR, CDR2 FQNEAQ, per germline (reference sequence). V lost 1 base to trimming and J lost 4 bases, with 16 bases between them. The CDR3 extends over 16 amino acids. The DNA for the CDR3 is TGTGCCAGCAGCTTAGGGGACGTGGGAAGGGGCACTGAAGCTTTCTTT. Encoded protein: CASSLGDVGRGTEAFF. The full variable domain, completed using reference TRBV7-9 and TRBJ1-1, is DTGVSQNPRHKITKRGQNVTFRCDPISEHNRLYWYRQTLGQGPEFLTYFQNEAQLEKSRLLSDRFSAERPKGSFSTLEIQRTEQGDSAMYLCASSLGDVGRGTEAFFGQGTRLTVV.

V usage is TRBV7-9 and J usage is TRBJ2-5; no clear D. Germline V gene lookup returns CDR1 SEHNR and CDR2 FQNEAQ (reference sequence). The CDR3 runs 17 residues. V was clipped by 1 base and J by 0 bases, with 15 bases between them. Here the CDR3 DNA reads TGTGCCAGCAGCTTAGACTTTGACCGCCGGAACCAAGAGACCCAGTACTTC. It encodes CASSLDFDRRNQETQYF.